This T cell receptor beta chain was identified during a study of early T cells in non-severe SARS-CoV-2 infection. This CDR3 has 11 residues. V lost 1 base and J lost 5, with 6 bases in between. The germline V gene encodes CDR1 DFQATT and CDR2 SNEGSKA (reference sequence). This clonotype was counted many times. Individual cDNA molecules were tagged with unique molecular identifiers, the study reported. MiXCR, run by TCRdb on the 5' RACE reads, gives a single entry per CDR3 protein. The table lists approximately 23,000 distinct CDR3 sequences, roughly 4.5% of them singletons. This receptor was obtained from an adult who was a healthcare worker with PCR-confirmed SARS-CoV-2 infection or an uninfected control (not recorded which). This chain links TRBV20-1 with TRBJ2-7; D remains ambiguous. The sample taken for sequencing was whole blood. In DNA form, the CDR3 reads TGCAGTGCTAGAGTCCGTAACGAGCAGTACTTC. It specifies CSARVRNEQYF.